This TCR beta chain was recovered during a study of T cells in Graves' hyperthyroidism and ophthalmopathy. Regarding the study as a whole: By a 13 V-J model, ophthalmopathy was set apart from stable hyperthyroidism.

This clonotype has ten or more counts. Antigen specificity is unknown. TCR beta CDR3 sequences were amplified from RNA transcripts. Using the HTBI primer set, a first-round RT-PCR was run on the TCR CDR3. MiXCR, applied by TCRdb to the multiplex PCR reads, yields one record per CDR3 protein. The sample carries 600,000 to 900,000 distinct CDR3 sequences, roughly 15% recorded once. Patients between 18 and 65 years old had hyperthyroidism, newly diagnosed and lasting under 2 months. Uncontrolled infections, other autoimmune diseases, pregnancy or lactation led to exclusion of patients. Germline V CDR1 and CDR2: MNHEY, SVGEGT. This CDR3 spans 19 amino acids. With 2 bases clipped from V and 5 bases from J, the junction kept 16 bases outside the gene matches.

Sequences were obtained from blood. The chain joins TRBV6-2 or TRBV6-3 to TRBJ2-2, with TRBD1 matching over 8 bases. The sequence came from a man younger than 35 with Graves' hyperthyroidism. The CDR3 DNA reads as TGTGCCAGCAGTTACGGGCCCCTGACAGGGGATATCCTTACCGGGGAGCTGTTTTTT. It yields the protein CASSYGPLTGDILTGELFF.